This is a list of T cell receptor beta chains from one sample in a study of human T cells and chemical hapten exposure. In TCRdb, the RACE reads were re-called with MiXCR into one record per CDR3 protein. The data contain about 120,000 distinct CDR3 sequences, 12% of them singletons. The sequencing here drew on whole blood, taken in connection with sensitization to the hapten diphenylcyclopropenone (DPC). The receptor set was obtained from a woman in her forties or fifties with alopecia areata. Some clones in this sample may be carry-over from other donors' samples. CDR3s include the opening cysteine and the closing phenylalanine or tryptophan. The order of the fields is D gene, V gene, J gene, clone size, CDR3 protein, CDR3 DNA. D genes are given only for firm matches. The listing skips clone size in some rows; elsewhere it reads once, few, many or a size class.

>.|TRBV25-1|TRBJ2-7|few
CASSAGLNYEQYF
TGTGCCAGCAGTGCGGGACTCAACTACGAGCAGTACTTC
>.|TRBV28|TRBJ1-5|many
CASSFSQPQHF
TGTGCCAGCAGTTTTAGTCAGCCCCAGCATTTT
>.|TRBV10-1|TRBJ1-2|many
CASSGVTGMGGYGYTF
TGCGCCAGCAGTGGGGTTACAGGAATGGGAGGCTATGGCTACACCTTC
>TRBD2|TRBV19|TRBJ2-5|.
CATTGTSGTETQYF
TGTGCCACCACCGGGACTAGCGGGACGGAGACCCAGTACTTC
>TRBD1|TRBV2|TRBJ1-5|few
CASRGTGGRNQPQHF
TGTGCCAGCAGGGGGACAGGGGGTCGTAATCAGCCCCAGCATTTT
>.|TRBV12-3/TRBV12-4|TRBJ1-3|many
CASSPATNSGNTIYF
TGTGCCAGCAGCCCTGCAACCAACTCTGGAAACACCATATATTTT
>.|TRBV28|TRBJ2-7|many
CASSLPGFGEQYF
TGTGCCAGCAGTTTACCAGGGTTCGGCGAGCAGTACTTC
>.|TRBV7-7|TRBJ2-1|many
CASSVAGNGDEQFF
TGTGCTAGCAGCGTGGCGGGGAATGGGGATGAGCAGTTCTTC
>.|TRBV27|TRBJ1-1|many
CASSLMPGATEAFF
TGTGCCAGCAGTTTAATGCCGGGGGCCACTGAAGCTTTCTTT
>.|TRBV2|TRBJ2-2|many
CASSEFRAGELFF
TGTGCCAGCAGTGAATTTCGTGCCGGGGAGCTGTTTTTT
>.|TRBV5-4|TRBJ1-2|few
CASSLGAPRGYGYTF
TGTGCCAGCAGCTTGGGGGCTCCCCGCGGCTATGGCTACACCTTC
>.|TRBV29-1|TRBJ2-3|.
CSVVEGRSRTDTQYF
TGCAGCGTTGTCGAGGGGCGATCCCGCACAGATACGCAGTATTTT
>.|TRBV11-1|TRBJ2-2|few
CASSLAPRLGELFF
TGTGCCAGCAGCTTAGCGCCCAGACTCGGGGAGCTGTTTTTT
>.|TRBV5-1|TRBJ2-7|.
CASSLPQSYEQYF
TGCGCCAGCAGCTTGCCCCAATCCTACGAGCAGTACTTC
>.|TRBV21-1|TRBJ2-7|many
CASSKRGSYEQYF
TGTGCCAGCAGCAAGAGGGGATCCTACGAGCAGTACTTC
>.|TRBV6-4|TRBJ1-1|many
CASSPSMNTEAFF
TGTGCCAGCAGCCCATCGATGAACACTGAAGCTTTCTTT
>.|TRBV7-8|TRBJ2-1|.
CASRTRGNEQFF
TGTGCCAGCAGAACTAGGGGCAATGAGCAGTTCTTC
>.|TRBV28|TRBJ1-2|.
CASSWKGLDYGYTF
TGTGCCAGCAGTTGGAAGGGGCTGGACTATGGCTACACCTTC
>.|TRBV7-2|TRBJ2-7|few
CASSLDAGSYEQYF
TGTGCCAGCAGCTTAGACGCCGGCTCCTACGAGCAGTACTTC
>TRBD2|TRBV12-3/TRBV12-4|TRBJ2-3|few
CASSWSSGRTDTQYF
TGTGCCAGCAGTTGGTCTAGCGGGAGAACAGATACGCAGTATTTT
>.|TRBV29-1|TRBJ1-3|few
CSVEDQETGTRDTIYF
TGCAGCGTTGAAGATCAAGAGACAGGAACTCGGGACACCATATATTTT
>.|TRBV29-1|TRBJ1-1|many
CSGSDRPNTEAFF
TGCAGCGGATCGGACAGACCGAACACTGAAGCTTTCTTT
>.|TRBV28|TRBJ1-5|.
CASSGRGWDQPQHF
TGTGCCAGCTCAGGCAGGGGATGGGATCAGCCCCAGCATTTT
>.|TRBV18|TRBJ1-5|few
CASSPSGGANGQPQHF
TGTGCCAGCTCACCAAGCGGAGGGGCGAACGGTCAGCCCCAGCATTTT
>.|TRBV7-4|TRBJ1-2|.
CASSSRDLNYGYTF
TGTGCCAGCAGCTCCAGGGATTTGAACTATGGCTACACCTTC
>.|TRBV28|TRBJ1-5|many
CASGSWGGRNQPQHF
TGTGCCAGCGGTTCGTGGGGGGGCCGAAATCAGCCCCAGCATTTT
>.|TRBV27|TRBJ1-5|.
CASSNRTNQPQHF
TGTGCCAGCAGTAACAGAACCAATCAGCCCCAGCATTTT
>TRBD2|TRBV19|TRBJ2-3|few
CASTRQGLAITDTQYF
TGTGCCAGTACCCGACAGGGACTAGCGATTACAGATACGCAGTATTTT
>TRBD2|TRBV4-2|TRBJ2-1|few
CASSQPTSGSPNEQFF
TGTGCCAGCAGCCAACCCACTAGCGGGAGTCCCAATGAGCAGTTCTTC
>.|TRBV10-2|TRBJ1-2|.
CASSDPPGNDYGYTF
TGCGCCAGCAGTGATCCCCCCGGGAACGACTATGGCTACACCTTC
>.|TRBV7-9|TRBJ2-7|once
CASSSLEGGTYEQYF
TGTGCCAGCAGCTCCCTGGAAGGGGGAACCTACGAGCAGTACTTC